The sequence of this T cell receptor (beta chain) was determined in a study of T cells in Graves' hyperthyroidism and ophthalmopathy (dated by TCRdb to the late 2010s). About the investigation overall: Peripheral blood was collected at initial diagnosis, before any treatment. Following sampling, methimazole starting at 30 mg daily was given to hyperthyroidism patients, and high-dose intravenous methylprednisolone was given to ophthalmopathy patients. The paper describes TCR Vbeta CDR3 sequencing of fewer than 150 peripheral blood samples, made up of 43 ophthalmopathy patients, approximately 76 hyperthyroidism patients and 17 progressor patients. Prospective prediction of ophthalmopathy was tested in an independent validation cohort consisting of 18 hyperthyroidism patients and some 15 patients who later progressed to ophthalmopathy. For training and testing, the 100 or so patients in the discovery cohort were randomly divided in a 7:3 ratio. In several Graves' hyperthyroidism patients, the study also compared T-cell repertoires from thyroid tissue with T-cell repertoires from blood. A discovery cohort of 95 to 100 patients, approximately 45 with Graves' ophthalmopathy and approximately 57 with stable Graves' hyperthyroidism, was used to find distinguishing TCR V-J signatures. General findings and caveats noted by the study authors: Ophthalmopathy was separated from stable hyperthyroidism by a 13 V-J signature model, with 85% to 90% sensitivity and about 81% specificity obtained in cross-validation and 80%/75% obtained in testing. During validation, the model predicted progression to ophthalmopathy a median of roughly six months ahead of onset, with around 71% sensitivity and 72.22% specificity. Most expanded thyroid clonotypes (frequency above 0.001) were also found in blood, which suggests that blood repertoires may mirror thyroid immune responses. No statistical method was used to fix the sample size in advance, and group allocation was not hidden from the investigators.

Graves' hyperthyroidism was defined as stable when no progression to ophthalmopathy occurred over 18 months of follow-up. Hyperthyroidism patients were newly diagnosed, with disease duration under 2 months, and aged 18 to 65 years. Exclusion was applied to patients with uncontrolled infections, other autoimmune diseases, pregnancy or lactation. Diagnoses were based on clinical symptoms, serum thyroxine and TRAb, thyroid ultrasound and orbital computed tomography. PBMCs were isolated from approximately 10 ml of fresh peripheral blood by Ficoll-Paque density gradient centrifugation. Total RNA was extracted using Trizol reagent, and RNA quality was assessed on an Agilent 2100 Bioanalyzer. TCR beta CDR3 regions were amplified from RNA transcripts. A first-round RT-PCR of the TCR CDR3 used the HTBI primer set with the Qiagen OneStep RT-PCR kit. The libraries were constructed in a second round of multiplex PCR and then size-selected and purified. Libraries were sequenced paired-end with 100 bp reads on an Illumina HiSeq2000. The original methods were these. Raw data were processed with SOAPnuke, discarding reads with adapters, uncalled bases, mean Phred below 15, or no exact constant-primer or identifier match. High-quality paired reads were merged with COPE v1.2.5, and unique nucleotide sequences were defined as clonotypes. MiTCR v1.1 was used to align clonotypes to the IMGT TRBV, TRBD and TRBJ reference segments. The analysis included only V-J combinations with a frequency above 0.0001, which together covered 99.2% of the repertoires. The TCS score was defined as F50 (clonal expansion) divided by E x V (chaos), with BLOSUM62-based TCRdist calculated between CDR3 peptides within each V-J. Welch's t-statistics and random forest reduced roughly 540 V-J features to roughly 13, which were used in a naive Bayes classifier (R e1071). The public reads were run again by TCRdb, first through fastp at Q25 and then through MiXCR, and only productive beta chains were kept. When rows share a CDR3 protein, they turn into one entry using the most common DNA and genes. None of the V and J calls come from the authors' own analysis; TCRdb made them. This sample is represented by about 200,000 distinct CDR3 sequences; 18% of them were singletons. Jointly, the top ten make up about 41% of the sample.

A word on this clonotype: The clone's antigen remains unknown. Nothing much larger sits one base from this clone, and base qualities are not available.

Sequenced sample: blood. This clonotype originated in a man between 40 and 49 years old with Graves' hyperthyroidism.

The CDR3 reads CAISDSAPLYGYTF. The nucleotide sequence reads as follows: TGTGCCATCAGTGATTCGGCCCCTTTGTATGGCTACACCTTC. The chain joins TRBV10-3 to TRBJ1-2, with the D gene call left open. The germline V gene specifies ENHRY as CDR1 and SYGVKD as CDR2. V is clipped by 3 bases and J by 5 bases, and the sequence between their germline boundaries is 13 bases long. The CDR3 runs 14 residues from the cysteine to the phenylalanine. Only CDR3 DNA remains: 42 bases, in frame from the first base.